This T cell receptor beta chain was observed in a study of T-cell reconstitution after alpha-beta-depleted transplantation in children. With 2 bases removed from V and 3 bases from J, the gap between germline ends came to 7 bases. This CDR3 has 13 residues. Unique molecular identifiers were used to barcode this TCRbeta library. From the PCR reads, TCRdb called clonotypes with MiXCR, one entry per CDR3 protein. Among about 540,000 distinct CDR3 sequences listed, 15% to 20% were seen once. This sequence was found in a human donor who donated a stem cell graft to a child with acute lymphoblastic leukemia. The sequencing used PBMCs from the stem cell graft donor, collected from the stem cell graft. V gene TRBV12-3 or TRBV12-4 combines with J gene TRBJ1-2; D gene uncertain. For the CDR3, the DNA is TGTGCCAGCAGTTTATATGGCCACTATGGCTACACCTTC. Protein sequence: CASSLYGHYGYTF.